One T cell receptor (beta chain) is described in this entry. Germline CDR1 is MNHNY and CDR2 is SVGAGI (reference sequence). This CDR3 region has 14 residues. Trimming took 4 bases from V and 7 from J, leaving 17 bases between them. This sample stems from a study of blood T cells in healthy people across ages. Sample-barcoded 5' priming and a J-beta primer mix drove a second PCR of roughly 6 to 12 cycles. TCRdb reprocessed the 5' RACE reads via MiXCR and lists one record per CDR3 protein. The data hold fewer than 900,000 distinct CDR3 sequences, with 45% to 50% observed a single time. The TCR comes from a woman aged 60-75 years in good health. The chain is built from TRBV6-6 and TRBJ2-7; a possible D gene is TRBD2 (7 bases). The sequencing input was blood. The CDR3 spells CASSSYLGGAEQYF. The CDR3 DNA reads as TGTGCCAGCAGTTCCTACTTGGGGGGGGCAGAGCAGTACTTC.